A selection of T cell receptor beta chains follows, all from one sample in a study of CD8 T cells in Susac syndrome. TCRdb processed the immunoSEQ multiplex PCR reads anew with MiXCR; each CDR3 protein has one entry. The sample lists over 95,000 distinct CDR3 sequences, just under 95% seen once, with around 0.12% in the top ten. The sequenced sample consisted of CD8+ T cells from PBMCs. All receptors come from a human donor in good health. Each CDR3 is given with its conserved first and last residue. The order of the fields is clone size, V gene, J gene, D gene, CDR3 protein, CDR3 DNA. The D gene is left open where the match is weak. Only some rows state a clone size, as once, few, many or a class for expanded clones.

-	TRBV7-2	TRBJ1-1	TRBD1	CASSLYGQGARADTEAFF	TGTGCCAGCAGCTTATACGGACAGGGCGCACGGGCCGACACTGAAGCTTTCTTT
once	TRBV20-1	TRBJ1-5	-	CSVVRGSNQPQHF	TGCAGCGTAGTGAGGGGTAGCAATCAGCCCCAGCATTTT
-	TRBV7-9	TRBJ1-6	-	CASSHGQTNSPLHF	TGTGCCAGCAGCCATGGACAGACGAATTCACCCCTCCACTTT
once	TRBV12-3/TRBV12-4	TRBJ1-5	-	CASRGRGYNQPQHF	TGTGCCAGCAGGGGTAGGGGGTATAATCAGCCCCAGCATTTT
-	TRBV20-1	TRBJ2-1	TRBD2	CSARDFTGGIYEQFF	TGCAGTGCTAGAGACTTCACGGGAGGGATCTATGAGCAGTTCTTC
once	TRBV20-1	TRBJ1-2	-	CSATDSGVRGGYTF	TGCAGTGCTACCGACTCGGGAGTGAGAGGTGGCTACACCTTC
-	TRBV7-6	TRBJ1-4	-	CASSGQPGGEKLFF	TGTGCCAGCAGCGGACAACCGGGGGGTGAAAAACTGTTTTTT
few	TRBV6-1	TRBJ2-3	-	CASSLDGGGSTDTQYF	TGTGCCAGCAGCTTGGATGGGGGGGGCAGCACAGATACGCAGTATTTT
-	TRBV11-2	TRBJ2-7	TRBD1	CASSHPRDRGKYEQYF	TGTGCCAGCAGCCACCCCCGGGACAGGGGTAAATACGAGCAGTACTTC
-	TRBV18	TRBJ2-7	-	CASSPAGGQLTYEQYF	TGTGCCAGCTCACCCGCCGGGGGCCAGCTTACATACGAGCAGTACTTC
-	TRBV3-1	TRBJ2-6	-	CASSGTDSGADVLTF	TGTGCCAGCAGCGGAACAGACTCTGGGGCCGACGTCCTGACTTTC
-	TRBV5-4	TRBJ2-1	-	CASSSSQGNYNEQFF	TGTGCCAGCAGCTCCAGTCAGGGGAACTACAATGAGCAGTTCTTC
-	TRBV30	TRBJ1-1	TRBD1	CAWGDRDGKAFF	TGTGCCTGGGGAGACAGGGATGGAAAAGCTTTCTTT
few	TRBV19	TRBJ2-3	TRBD1	CASSPQTGSADTQYF	TGTGCCAGTAGCCCCCAGACAGGGTCGGCAGATACGCAGTATTTT
-	TRBV7-3	TRBJ2-2	-	CASSRPSTGELFF	TGTGCCAGCAGCAGACCGAGCACCGGGGAGCTGTTTTTT
-	TRBV7-9	TRBJ2-1	-	CAHMPDRSSNEQFF	TGTGCCCACATGCCCGACCGATCCTCCAATGAGCAGTTCTTC
-	TRBV20-1	TRBJ2-2	-	CSAGSQANTGELFF	TGCAGTGCTGGGTCTCAGGCGAACACCGGGGAGCTGTTTTTT
-	TRBV9	TRBJ2-7	-	CASSEGPGSPYEQYF	TGTGCCAGCAGCGAAGGACCCGGGTCCCCCTACGAGCAGTACTTC
-	TRBV3-1	TRBJ1-1	-	CASSQDRGNTEAFF	TGTGCCAGCAGCCAAGACAGGGGGAACACTGAAGCTTTCTTT
-	TRBV9	TRBJ1-2	-	CASSPPDPQGYTF	TGTGCCAGCAGCCCACCGGACCCTCAGGGCTACACCTTC
-	TRBV7-8	TRBJ2-3	-	CASSFTLVGSTDTQYF	TGTGCCAGCAGCTTCACTTTGGTTGGGAGCACAGATACGCAGTATTTT
-	TRBV11-3	TRBJ2-7	-	CASSDRDGSYEQYF	TGTGCCAGCAGCGACCGGGACGGGAGCTACGAGCAGTACTTC
-	TRBV2	TRBJ1-4	TRBD1	CASSYKQGSISEKLFF	TGTGCCAGCAGCTATAAACAGGGGTCGATCAGTGAAAAACTGTTTTTT
-	TRBV3-1	TRBJ2-7	-	CASSRHQGPSYEQYF	TGTGCCAGCAGCCGGCATCAGGGACCCTCCTACGAGCAGTACTTC
-	TRBV7-9	TRBJ2-5	-	CASSLAQETQYF	TGTGCCAGCAGCTTAGCACAGGAGACCCAGTACTTC
-	TRBV3-1	TRBJ1-1	TRBD1	CASSQVSWTGTTEAFF	TGTGCCAGCAGCCAAGTATCTTGGACAGGGACCACTGAAGCTTTCTTT
-	TRBV6-2/TRBV6-3	TRBJ2-3	-	CASSYSIIRDTQYF	TGTGCCAGCAGTTACTCGATTATACGGGATACGCAGTATTTT
once	TRBV4-2	TRBJ2-2	-	CASSQDAAGANTGELFF	TGTGCCAGCAGCCAAGATGCGGCAGGGGCGAACACCGGGGAGCTGTTTTTT
once	TRBV27	TRBJ2-7	-	CASSSSLYEQYF	TGTGCCAGCAGTTCCTCCCTATACGAGCAGTACTTC
-	TRBV7-3	TRBJ2-1	-	CASSLGPAASSYNEQFF	TGTGCCAGCAGCTTAGGCCCCGCTGCGAGCTCCTACAATGAGCAGTTCTTC
-	TRBV20-1	TRBJ2-5	TRBD2	CSASAYGTSETETQYF	TGCAGTGCTAGTGCGTATGGGACTAGCGAAACAGAGACCCAGTACTTC
once	TRBV20-1	TRBJ1-2	TRBD1	CSVTPTRQGYGYTF	TGCAGTGTCACCCCTACGAGACAGGGGTATGGCTACACCTTC
-	TRBV4-3	TRBJ1-2	TRBD1	CASSPRRTGDYGYTF	TGCGCCAGCAGCCCGAGGAGGACAGGCGACTATGGCTACACCTTC
-	TRBV6-5	TRBJ1-2	-	CASSSYPPGYGYTF	TGTGCCAGCAGTTCGTACCCCCCAGGGTATGGCTACACCTTC
-	TRBV10-3	TRBJ2-7	-	CAISDPRDYYEQYF	TGTGCCATCAGTGATCCCCGCGACTACTACGAGCAGTACTTC
few	TRBV5-4	TRBJ1-4	-	CASSTPTALNEKLFF	TGTGCCAGCAGCACCCCGACAGCACTAAATGAAAAACTGTTTTTT
-	TRBV14	TRBJ1-1	TRBD1	CASSPGQMDRGDTEAFF	TGTGCCAGCAGCCCGGGCCAGATGGACAGGGGGGACACTGAAGCTTTCTTT
once	TRBV7-2	TRBJ1-6	-	CASSLIAGGSYNSPLHF	TGTGCCAGCAGCTTAATCGCAGGCGGCTCCTATAATTCACCCCTCCACTTT
once	TRBV6-5	TRBJ2-1	TRBD2	CASSYLAGGLGEQFF	TGTGCCAGCAGTTATCTGGCGGGGGGGCTTGGTGAGCAGTTCTTC
-	TRBV29-1	TRBJ2-1	TRBD2	CSVGLAQRYEQFF	TGCAGCGTTGGACTAGCGCAACGCTATGAGCAGTTCTTC
-	TRBV4-2	TRBJ2-5	-	CASSQGGERETQYF	TGTGCCAGCAGCCAGGGGGGAGAAAGAGAGACCCAGTACTTC
-	TRBV13	TRBJ2-2	TRBD2	CASSLMASGSVFTGSGELFF	TGTGCCAGCAGCTTAATGGCTAGCGGGAGTGTTTTTACTGGAAGCGGGGAGCTGTTTTTT
-	TRBV29-1	TRBJ2-1	TRBD1	CSVPGTGVAEQFF	TGCAGCGTCCCCGGGACAGGGGTCGCCGAGCAGTTCTTC
-	TRBV7-3	TRBJ2-7	-	CASSLSWGPYEQYF	TGTGCCAGCAGCTTAAGTTGGGGGCCCTACGAGCAGTACTTC
once	TRBV14	TRBJ1-6	-	CASGDRSNSPLHF	TGTGCCAGCGGAGACAGAAGTAATTCACCCCTCCACTTT
-	TRBV29-1	TRBJ1-2	-	CSVETDGRNYGYTF	TGCAGCGTTGAGACAGACGGACGTAACTATGGCTACACCTTC
-	TRBV4-2	TRBJ1-5	-	CASSQDIRGASNQPQHF	TGTGCCAGCAGCCAAGATATTAGGGGGGCCAGCAATCAGCCCCAGCATTTT